The subject of this entry is one TCR beta chain. These data belong to a study of T cell changes during pregnancy in multiple sclerosis. TCRdb's copy holds only in-frame clones and misses some; the assay was immunoSEQ multiplex PCR. Found here are around 99,000 clones, about 90% of them singletons; the top ten hold 0.78%. CDR1 SGHRS and CDR2 YFSETQ come from the germline V gene. Trimming took 5 bases from V and 4 from J; bases not matched to a gene: 3. This CDR3 has 14 amino acids. The chain has TRBV5-1 and TRBJ1-5; 10 nucleotides align to TRBD1. The TCR originated in a female donor in good health, enrolled as a control in a pregnancy study. The source was peripheral blood, collected in the third trimester of pregnancy. The CDR3: CASSWTGGNQPQHF. DNA of the CDR3: TGCGCCAGCAGTTGGACAGGGGGGAATCAGCCCCAGCATTTT.